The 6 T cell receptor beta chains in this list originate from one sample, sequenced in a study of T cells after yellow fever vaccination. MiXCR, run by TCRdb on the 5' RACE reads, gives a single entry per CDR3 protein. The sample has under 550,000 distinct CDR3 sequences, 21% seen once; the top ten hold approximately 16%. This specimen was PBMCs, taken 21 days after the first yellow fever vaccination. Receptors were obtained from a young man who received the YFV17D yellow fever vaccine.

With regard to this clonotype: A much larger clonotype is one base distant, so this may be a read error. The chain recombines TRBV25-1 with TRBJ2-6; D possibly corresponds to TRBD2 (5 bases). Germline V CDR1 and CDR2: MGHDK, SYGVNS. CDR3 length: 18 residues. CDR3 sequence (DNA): TGTGCCAACAGTGAATTGTCCCACACGGGGTCAGGGGCCAACGTCCTGACTTTC. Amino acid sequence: CANSELSHTGSGANVLTF.

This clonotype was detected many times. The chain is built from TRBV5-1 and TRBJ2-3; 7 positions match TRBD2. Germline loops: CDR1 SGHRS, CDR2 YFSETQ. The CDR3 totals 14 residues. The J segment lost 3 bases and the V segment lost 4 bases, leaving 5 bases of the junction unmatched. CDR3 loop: CASSDGGGTDTQYF. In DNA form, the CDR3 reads TGCGCCAGCAGCGACGGGGGAGGGACAGATACGCAGTATTTT.

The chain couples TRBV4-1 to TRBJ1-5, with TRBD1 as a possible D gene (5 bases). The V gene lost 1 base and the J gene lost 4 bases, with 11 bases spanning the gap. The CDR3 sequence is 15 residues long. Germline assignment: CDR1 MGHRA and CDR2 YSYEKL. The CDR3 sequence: CASSQVRAGNQPQHF. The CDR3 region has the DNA TGCGCCAGCAGCCAAGTGCGGGCAGGGAATCAGCCCCAGCATTTT.

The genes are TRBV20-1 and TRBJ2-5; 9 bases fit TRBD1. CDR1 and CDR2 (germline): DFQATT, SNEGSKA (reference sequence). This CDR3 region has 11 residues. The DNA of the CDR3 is TGCAGCATTGGGACAGGGGAGACCCAGTACTTC. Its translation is CSIGTGETQYF.

CDR3 in DNA: TGTGCCAGCAGGACCACAGGGGTCTCCTACAATGAGCAGTTCTTC. It specifies CASRTTGVSYNEQFF. The chain recombines TRBV6-1 with TRBJ2-1, with 7 bases matching TRBD1. The trim removed 6 bases at V and 0 bases at J, leaving 5 bases unmatched. The germline CDR1 and CDR2 sequences are MNHNS and SASEGT. The CDR3 sequence is 15 residues long.

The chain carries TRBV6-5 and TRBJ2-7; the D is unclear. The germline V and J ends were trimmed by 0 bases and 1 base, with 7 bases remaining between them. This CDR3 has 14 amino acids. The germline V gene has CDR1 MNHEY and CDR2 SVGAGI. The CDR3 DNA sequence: TGTGCCAGCAGTTACTCGTACAAATCCTACGAGCAGTACTTC. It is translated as CASSYSYKSYEQYF.